The next 4 T cell receptor beta chains were all read from a single sample in a study of radiotherapy plus CTLA-4 blockade in lung cancer. Only in-frame clones appear in the TCRdb table, and some are missing; sequencing was by immunoSEQ multiplex PCR. The sample consists of around 70,000 clones, about 83% of them appearing once. The input for sequencing was peripheral blood, taken from a patient treated with radiotherapy plus ipilimumab. These receptors came from a human donor with non-small cell lung cancer who had a partial response to radiotherapy plus ipilimumab.

The rearrangement uses TRBV5-3 and TRBJ1-1; a possible D gene is TRBD1 (5 bases). TRBV5-3 is classed as an ORF, of uncertain function. The CDR3 totals 13 residues. V was trimmed by 7 bases and J by 4 bases, leaving 14 bases between them. CDR3 nucleotides: TGTGCCAGAGGCGGCAGGGTGACCACTGAAGCTTTCTTT. Translating gives CARGGRVTTEAFF.

The V and J genes are TRBV7-2 and TRBJ1-1; a possible D gene is TRBD1 (5 bases). Trimming removed 5 bases from V and 11 bases from J, with 18 bases in between. This CDR3 is 13 amino acids long. Germline V CDR1 and CDR2: SGHTA, FQGNSA. The CDR3 spells CASSPQPQGGAFF. The CDR3 coding sequence is TGTGCCAGCAGCCCGCAACCGCAGGGTGGTGCTTTCTTT.

This clone has a single count. The rearrangement uses TRBV27 and TRBJ2-7, with D perhaps TRBD1 (5 bases). Trimming cost V 4 bases and J 5 bases, with 12 bases left between them. The germline CDR1 and CDR2 sequences are MNHEY and SMNVEV (reference sequence). The CDR3 covers 13 residues. Written as DNA, the CDR3 is TGTGCCAGCAGTTCCCCCAGGGCCCACGAGCAGTACTTC. Translating it yields CASSSPRAHEQYF.

This chain joins TRBV6-6 and TRBJ2-7; D may be TRBD1 (5 bases). The ends were cut back, 6 bases at V and 2 bases at J, with 14 bases in the middle. Per germline, CDR1 MNHNY and CDR2 SVGAGI (reference sequence). The CDR3 has 14 amino acids. CDR3 coding DNA: TGTGCCAGCAGCCTGGGGCAGGGAACCTACGAGCAGTACTTC. It specifies CASSLGQGTYEQYF.